This TCR beta chain came from a study of vaccination effects on CD4 cells after COVID-19. Background on the study: The median interval between the second dose and post-vaccine sampling was 72 days.

Study results and caveats: No early post-infection timepoints were available in the study, which also included few convalescent patients.

CD4+ T cells specific for antigen were expanded with viral peptide pools by the ViraFEST assay before sequencing. It was after roughly 11 days of culture that CD4+ T cells were isolated. Participants were given two doses of BNT162b2 or mRNA-1273 vaccine. According to the study, vaccine recipients showed no prior SARS-CoV-2 infection and negative nucleocapsid antibodies. Cultures received IL-2 medium that replaced half the medium on days 3 and 7. The data were produced by immunoSEQ multiplex PCR, yet TCRdb's version contains in-frame clones alone and is incomplete. The sample gives about 22,000 clones, around 70% of which show up once; around 9.6% is in the top ten. This clone has more than one count but fewer than ten. Its antigen is still unknown. V shed 5 bases, J shed 1 base, and the junction held 16 bases outside the gene matches. CDR1 is MNHEY, CDR2 SVGEGT, per germline. The length of the CDR3 is 19 residues.

The receptor comes from a human donor who received a COVID-19 vaccine. The V gene is TRBV6-2 or TRBV6-3, the J gene TRBJ1-3, with 8 bases aligning to TRBD1. Here the sequenced sample was CD4+ T cells from PBMCs cultured with HCoV-NL63 spike peptides, taken after COVID-19 vaccination. The CDR3 spells CASSPDHRQGTGSGNTIYF. CDR3 nucleotides: TGTGCCAGCAGTCCGGACCATCGACAGGGGACGGGTTCTGGAAACACCATATATTTT.